The 7 T cell receptor beta chains listed next were all sequenced from one sample in a study of T cell repertoires in cytomegalovirus infection. Each CDR3 protein is one row after TCRdb ran MiXCR on the reads. The sample holds about 920,000 distinct CDR3 sequences, about a third seen once. No cognate antigen is known for these TCRs. This specimen was cultured CD8+ T cells from PBMCs, taken from culture after CMV antigen stimulation. The receptors derive from a human donor in good health (CMV status not recorded). Some clones in this sample may be carry-over from other donors' samples.

This clonotype has more than one count but fewer than ten. The V gene is TRBV7-6, the J gene TRBJ2-7; TRBD1 matches at 10 bases. Per the germline V gene, CDR1 is SGHVS and CDR2 is FNYEAQ. The CDR3 is 15 residues long. V shed 5 bases, J shed 5 bases, and the junction held 9 bases outside the gene matches. CDR3 DNA: TGTGCCAGCAGCCCCTGGGACAGGGGAAGGGACGAGCAGTACTTC. This codes for CASSPWDRGRDEQYF.

This chain uses TRBV2 with TRBJ1-4; no reliable D call. Germline lookup yields CDR1 SNHLY and CDR2 FYNNEI. V lost 6 bases and J lost 8, with 25 bases in between. The CDR3 totals 17 residues. In DNA, the CDR3 is TGTGCCAGCAGAAACCCCACGAGGAGCACGGGAAAGGAAAAACTGTTTTTT. It codes for CASRNPTRSTGKEKLFF.

This chain links TRBV12-3 or TRBV12-4 with TRBJ2-7; D gene unclear. The CDR3 is made up of 14 amino acids. Between the trimmed V and J ends, which lost 7 bases and 3 bases, there was a span of 16 bases. CDR3: CASTPAVGVYEQYF. The CDR3 DNA reads TGTGCCAGCACCCCTGCGGTAGGTGTCTACGAGCAGTACTTC.

This chain joins TRBV28 and TRBJ2-1, with TRBD2 as a possible D gene (6 bases). Germline V gene sequence: CDR1 MDHEN, CDR2 SYDVKM. V was trimmed by 5 bases and J by 1 base, leaving 15 bases between them. The CDR3 is made up of 16 amino acids. The CDR3 bases are TGTGCCAGCAGTCTGTCACTAGCAGGTTCCTACAATGAGCAGTTCTTC. Translated: CASSLSLAGSYNEQFF.

About this clonotype itself: A read error may explain this, as a much larger clone is one base away. The CDR3 DNA reads TGTGCCAGCAGATTAGTTAATTACGAGCAGTACGTC. It yields the protein CASRLVNYEQYV. The chain combines TRBV7-2 with TRBJ2-7; D is unclear. The CDR3 has 12 residues. CDR1 and CDR2 (germline): SGHTA, FQGNSA.

The table lists this clonotype with a count of one. J is TRBJ2-7 and V is TRBV6-6; 15 bases are a match to TRBD2. CDR3 size: 18 residues. V shed 5 bases and J 1 base; nucleotides not matched to a gene: 9. Germline values: CDR1 MNHNY, CDR2 SVGAGI (reference sequence). This CDR3 reads CASSPGLAGGRRSYEQYF. The CDR3 DNA follows: TGTGCCAGCAGTCCTGGACTAGCGGGGGGGCGAAGATCCTACGAGCAGTACTTC.

V usage is TRBV2 and J usage is TRBJ2-3; no reliable D call. The length of the CDR3 is 11 residues. Germline loops: CDR1 SNHLY, CDR2 FYNNEI. V gave up 2 bases and J gave up 8 bases, with 5 bases separating them. The CDR3 sequence: CASSEIGTQYF. The DNA for the CDR3 is TGTGCCAGCAGTGAAATAGGTACGCAGTATTTT. The whole variable domain, filled in from reference TRBV2 and TRBJ2-3, reads EPEVTQTPSHQVTQMGQEVILRCVPISNHLYFYWYRQILGQKVEFLVSFYNNEISEKSEIFDDQFSVERPDGSNFTLKIRSTKLEDSAMYFCASSEIGTQYFGPGTRLTVL.